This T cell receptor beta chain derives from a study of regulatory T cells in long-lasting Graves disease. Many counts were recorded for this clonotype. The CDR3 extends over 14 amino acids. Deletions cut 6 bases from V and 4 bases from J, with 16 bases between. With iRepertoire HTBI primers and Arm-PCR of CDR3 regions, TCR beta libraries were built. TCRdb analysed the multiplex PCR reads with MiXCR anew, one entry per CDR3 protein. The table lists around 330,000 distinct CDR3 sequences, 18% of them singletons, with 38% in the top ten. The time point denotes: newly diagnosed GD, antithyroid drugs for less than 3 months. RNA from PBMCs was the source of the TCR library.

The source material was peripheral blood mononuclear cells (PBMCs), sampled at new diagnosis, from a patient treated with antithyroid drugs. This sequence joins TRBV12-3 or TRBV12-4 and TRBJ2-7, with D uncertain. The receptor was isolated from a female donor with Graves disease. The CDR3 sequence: CASSPETFLYEQYF. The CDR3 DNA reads TGTGCCAGCAGCCCCGAGACTTTTCTATACGAGCAGTACTTC.